Listed here are 13 T cell receptor beta chains from one sample, sequenced in a study of shared clonotypes between healthy human individuals. Sequenced by immunoSEQ multiplex PCR; TCRdb stores in-frame clones only, minus some. The data hold 2 million to 2.5 million clones, with 90% to 97% observed a single time. The sequencing input was naive CD4+ T cells sorted from blood. Described subset: CD45RA+ positively selected. The receptors derive from a man aged 18 to 30 in good health.

The CDR3 DNA sequence: TGTGCCAGCGGCTCCGCGGGGCAGCGAGACTATGGCTACACCTTC. This codes for CASGSAGQRDYGYTF. This sequence joins TRBV5-4 and TRBJ1-2; tentative D call: TRBD1 (5 bases). V was pared by 7 bases and J by 3 bases, with 19 bases between. The germline V gene encodes CDR1 SGHNT and CDR2 YYREEE (reference sequence). The CDR3 is 15 amino acids.

The CDR3 spells CASSPLAAMETQYF. The CDR3, as DNA: TGTGCCAGCTCACCACTAGCGGCTATGGAGACCCAGTACTTC. This chain uses TRBV18 with TRBJ2-5, with D possibly being TRBD2 (6 bases). Trimming pared 1 base from V and 5 bases from J, leaving 11 bases between. The CDR3 covers 14 residues. Germline-derived CDR1 and CDR2 are KGHSH and LQKENI.

CDR3 sequence (DNA): TGTGCCAGTAGTACCAGACAGGGGACAAGCTCTGGGGCCAACGTCCTGACTTTC. Translating gives CASSTRQGTSSGANVLTF. This sequence joins TRBV19 and TRBJ2-6; 8 bases are shared with TRBD1. The CDR3 is made up of 18 amino acids. V dropped 4 bases and J dropped 0; count of bases not matched to a gene: 8. The germline CDR1 and CDR2 sequences are LNHDA and SQIVND (reference sequence).

This chain links TRBV5-1 with TRBJ1-6; TRBD1 aligns across 8 bases. This CDR3 contains 16 residues. The germline CDR1 and CDR2 sequences are SGHRS and YFSETQ. V was pared by 4 bases and J by 10 bases, with 13 bases of the junction left unmatched. CDR3 sequence reads: CASSTAGTGSVSPLHF. DNA for the CDR3: TGCGCCAGCAGCACCGCCGGGACAGGAAGCGTCTCACCCCTCCACTTT. Full variable domain (outside the CDR3, taken from reference TRBV5-1 and TRBJ1-6): KAGVTQTPRYLIKTRGQQVTLSCSPISGHRSVSWYQQTPGQGLQFLFEYFSETQRNKGNFPGRFSGRQFSNSRSEMNVSTLELGDSALYLCASSTAGTGSVSPLHFGNGTRLTVT.

As concerns this clone: Other DNA sequences from this sample encode an identical CDR3 as well. The rearrangement links TRBV7-2 to TRBJ2-7; D remains ambiguous. V was clipped by 4 bases and J by 2 bases, with 6 bases between them. CDR3 length equals 12 residues. The germline gives CDR1 SGHTA, CDR2 FQGNSA. CDR3 loop: CASSSRAYEQYF. CDR3 nucleotide sequence: TGTGCCAGCAGCTCTAGGGCCTACGAGCAGTACTTC.

V and J are TRBV19 and TRBJ2-7; weak D call: TRBD2 (5 bases). The CDR3 consists of 15 residues. V was trimmed by 4 bases and J by 0 bases, leaving 13 bases between them. Looked up from germline, CDR1 is LNHDA and CDR2 is SQIVND (reference sequence). The chain's CDR3 is CASSNAGGGSYEQYF. The CDR3 nucleotides read TGTGCCAGTAGTAACGCGGGCGGTGGCTCCTACGAGCAGTACTTC.

J is TRBJ2-3 and V is TRBV5-4; TRBD2 agrees at 7 bases. CDR1 and CDR2 from the germline V gene are SGHNT and YYREEE (reference sequence). The CDR3 consists of 16 residues. With V trimmed by 0 bases and J by 4 bases, 8 bases remained unmatched. The CDR3 bases are TGTGCCAGCAGCTTGGGAGCGGGGACTCCCTCAGATACGCAGTATTTT. This sequence encodes CASSLGAGTPSDTQYF. The variable domain in full, with the rest retrieved from reference TRBV5-4 and TRBJ2-3, is ETGVTQSPTHLIKTRGQQVTLRCSSQSGHNTVSWYQQALGQGPQFIFQYYREEENGRGNFPPRFSGLQFPNYSSELNVNALELDDSALYLCASSLGAGTPSDTQYFGPGTRLTVL.

This chain connects TRBV4-1 to TRBJ2-3, with 9 bases lining up with TRBD1. Trimming removed 6 bases from V and 4 bases from J; junction bases left unmatched: 8. Per germline, CDR1 MGHRA and CDR2 YSYEKL. The CDR3 covers 15 residues. The DNA for the CDR3 is TGCGCCAGCAGACGCACGGACAGGGGCTCAGATACGCAGTATTTT. Translation gives CASRRTDRGSDTQYF.

This clone was detected once. The chain uses TRBV5-6 and TRBJ2-3; the D is unclear. V lost 6 bases and J lost 0, with 14 bases in between. Germline CDR1 is SGHDT and CDR2 is YYEEEE. This CDR3 comprises 15 residues. The CDR3 is CASTRDGSSTDTQYF. In DNA form, the CDR3 reads TGTGCCAGCACCCGAGATGGGTCTAGCACAGATACGCAGTATTTT.

The chain carries TRBV30 and TRBJ2-2; the match to TRBD1 covers 8 bases. Germline lookup yields CDR1 GTSNPN and CDR2 SVGIG (reference sequence). There are 13 residues in the CDR3. The junction had 4 bases not matched to a gene; V was cut back by 0 bases and J by 10 bases. The CDR3 nucleotides read TGTGCCTGGAGTGTTAACAGGGGGTCGGAGCTGTTTTTT. Translation: CAWSVNRGSELFF.

The CDR3 loop is CASSLTGIRSGYTF. As DNA, the CDR3 is TGTGCCAGCAGTCTCACAGGGATAAGGTCTGGCTACACCTTC. The chain recombines TRBV6-5 with TRBJ1-2, with a tentative D call TRBD1 (6 bases). Trimming left V 5 bases short and J 7 bases short, with 17 bases between. This CDR3 has 14 residues. Looked up from germline, CDR1 is MNHEY and CDR2 is SVGAGI.

The chain has TRBV10-1 and TRBJ2-3; tentative D call: TRBD2 (5 bases). Trimming cost V 0 bases and J 4 bases, with 11 bases left between them. The CDR3 loop spans 15 amino acids. Per germline, CDR1 WNHNN and CDR2 SYGVQD (reference sequence). The CDR3: CASSESPGGSDTQYF. The CDR3 coding sequence is TGCGCCAGCAGTGAGTCTCCGGGCGGGTCAGATACGCAGTATTTT.

V and J are TRBV27 and TRBJ2-3; possible D gene TRBD1, 6 bases. Germline CDR1 MNHEY, CDR2 SMNVEV (reference sequence). The CDR3 is 15 residues long. Trimming left V 4 bases short and J 3 bases short, with 14 bases between. The DNA for the CDR3 is TGTGCCAGCAGTTCGTTAGGACAGAAAACAGATACGCAGTATTTT. Translated, it gives CASSSLGQKTDTQYF.